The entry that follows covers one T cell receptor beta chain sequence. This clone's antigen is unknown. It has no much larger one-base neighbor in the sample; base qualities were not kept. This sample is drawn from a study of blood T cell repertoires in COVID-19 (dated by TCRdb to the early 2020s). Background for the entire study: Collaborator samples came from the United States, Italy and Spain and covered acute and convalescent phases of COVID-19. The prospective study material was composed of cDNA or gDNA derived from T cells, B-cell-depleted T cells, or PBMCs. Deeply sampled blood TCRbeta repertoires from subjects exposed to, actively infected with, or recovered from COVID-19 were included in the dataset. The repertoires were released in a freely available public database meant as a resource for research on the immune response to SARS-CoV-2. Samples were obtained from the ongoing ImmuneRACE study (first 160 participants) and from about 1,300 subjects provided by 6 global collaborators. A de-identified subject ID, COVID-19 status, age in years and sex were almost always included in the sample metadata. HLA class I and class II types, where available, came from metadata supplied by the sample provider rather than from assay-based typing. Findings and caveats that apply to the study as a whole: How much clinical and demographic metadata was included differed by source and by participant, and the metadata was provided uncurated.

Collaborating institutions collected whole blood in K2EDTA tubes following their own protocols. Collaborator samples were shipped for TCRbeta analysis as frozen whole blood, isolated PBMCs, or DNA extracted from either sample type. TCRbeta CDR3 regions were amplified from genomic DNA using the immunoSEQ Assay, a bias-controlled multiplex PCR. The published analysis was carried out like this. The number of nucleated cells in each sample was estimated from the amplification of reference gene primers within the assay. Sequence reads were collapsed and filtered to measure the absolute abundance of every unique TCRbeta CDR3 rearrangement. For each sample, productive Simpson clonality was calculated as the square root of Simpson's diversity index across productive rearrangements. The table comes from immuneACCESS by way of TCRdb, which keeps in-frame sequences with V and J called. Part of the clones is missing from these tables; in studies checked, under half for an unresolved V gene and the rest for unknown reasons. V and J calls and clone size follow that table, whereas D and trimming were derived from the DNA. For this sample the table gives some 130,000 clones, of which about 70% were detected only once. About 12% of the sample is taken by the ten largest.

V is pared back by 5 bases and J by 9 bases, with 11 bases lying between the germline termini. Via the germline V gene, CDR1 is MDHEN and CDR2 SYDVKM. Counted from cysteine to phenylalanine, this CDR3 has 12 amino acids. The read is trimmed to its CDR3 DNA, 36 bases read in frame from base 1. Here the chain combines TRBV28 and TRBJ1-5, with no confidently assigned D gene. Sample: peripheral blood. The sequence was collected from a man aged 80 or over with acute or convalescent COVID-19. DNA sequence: TGTGCCAGCAGTCGTTTTCCCTCGCCCCAGCATTTT. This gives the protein CASSRFPSPQHF.